These 12 T cell receptor beta chains came from one sample sequenced in a study of OX40 agonist ivuxolimab in advanced cancers. Assay: immunoSEQ multiplex PCR; the TCRdb copy retains only in-frame clones and omits some. The sample shows some 28,000 clones, approximately 84% of them seen only once. The sample here was CD4+ or CD8+ T cells sorted from blood, taken in a trial of the OX40 agonist ivuxolimab. Receptors were obtained from an adult with an advanced solid tumor such as melanoma, head and neck, liver or kidney cancer.

This clone was observed a handful of times. The chain couples TRBV6-6 to TRBJ1-5; D not resolved. The germline CDR1 and CDR2 sequences are MNHNY and SVGAGI (reference sequence). The CDR3 runs 14 residues. V lost 1 base, J lost 0 bases, and 4 bases lay in between. CDR3 region: CASSYLDSNQPQHF. For the CDR3, the DNA is TGTGCCAGCAGTTACTTGGATAGCAATCAGCCCCAGCATTTT.

The chain couples TRBV5-4 to TRBJ2-5; D may be TRBD2 (7 bases). Germline CDR1 and CDR2: SGHNT and YYREEE (reference sequence). CDR3 length: 14 amino acids. V gave up 2 bases and J gave up 7 bases, with 15 bases separating them. The CDR3 reads CASSFSGGGGTQYF. In nucleotides, the CDR3 is TGTGCCAGCAGCTTTTCTGGGGGAGGGGGGACCCAGTACTTC.

V gene TRBV7-9 combines with J gene TRBJ1-5, with 10 bases lining up with TRBD1. The CDR3 length is 12 residues. V was clipped by 1 base and J by 12 bases; unmatched bases: 0. Germline CDR1 reads SEHNR; CDR2 reads FQNEAQ (reference sequence). The CDR3 nucleotides are TGTGCCAGCAGCTTAGGGACAGGGGGCCAGCATTTT. Its translation: CASSLGTGGQHF. Drawing the rest from reference TRBV7-9 and TRBJ1-5, the complete variable domain is DTGVSQNPRHKITKRGQNVTFRCDPISEHNRLYWYRQTLGQGPEFLTYFQNEAQLEKSRLLSDRFSAERPKGSFSTLEIQRTEQGDSAMYLCASSLGTGGQHFGDGTRLSIL.

Only one count was recorded for this clone. This rearrangement joins TRBV15 to TRBJ1-5, with D unresolved. Per the germline V gene, CDR1 is LNHNV and CDR2 is YYDKDF (reference sequence). The CDR3 totals 14 residues. With 4 bases removed from V and 1 base from J, the gap between germline ends came to 8 bases. The CDR3, as DNA: TGTGCCACCAGCACCGACGGGAGCAATCAGCCCCAGCATTTT. This translates into CATSTDGSNQPQHF.

This sequence joins TRBV5-1 and TRBJ1-3, with D possibly matching TRBD1 (6 bases). CDR1 and CDR2 (germline): SGHRS, YFSETQ. Trimming shortened V by 0 bases and J by 2 bases, and 9 bases separated the two germline ends. CDR3 size: 15 residues. This CDR3 reads CASSLAGTTGNTIYF. In DNA, the CDR3 is TGCGCCAGCAGCTTGGCCGGGACAACTGGAAACACCATATATTTT.

The CDR3 sequence: CASSFQGVQETQYF. As DNA, the CDR3 is TGTGCCAGCAGCTTCCAGGGCGTCCAAGAGACCCAGTACTTC. V gene TRBV5-4 combines with J gene TRBJ2-5, with D possibly matching TRBD1 (5 bases). V lost 2 bases, J lost 1 base, and 9 bases lay in between. CDR3 length: 14 residues. Germline values: CDR1 SGHNT, CDR2 YYREEE (reference sequence).

This clone showed up just once. The J gene is TRBJ2-7, the V gene TRBV10-2; a possible D gene is TRBD2 (6 bases). The length of the CDR3 is 13 residues. Germline lookup yields CDR1 WSHSY and CDR2 SAAADI. The V end lost 6 bases, the J end lost 2 bases, and 11 bases lay between the germline ends. Written as DNA, the CDR3 is TGCGCCAGCAGGGGGGGTGAAACCTACGAGCAGTACTTC. It encodes CASRGGETYEQYF.

Remarks on this clone: The sample carries other DNA sequences with the same CDR3. V usage is TRBV28 and J usage is TRBJ2-7; a weak D match, TRBD1 (6 bases). Germline V gene sequence: CDR1 MDHEN, CDR2 SYDVKM. The CDR3 length is 14 residues. With 3 bases removed from V and 0 bases from J, the gap between germline ends came to 9 bases. This CDR3 reads CASSFSDSSYEQYF. CDR3 coding DNA: TGTGCCAGCAGTTTTTCGGACAGCTCCTACGAGCAGTACTTC.

In the case of this clone: Germline is not matched at one junction end, which may reflect a read error. The gene calls are TRBV25-1 and TRBJ2-7; D is perhaps TRBD1 (5 bases). The CDR3 is 13 amino acids. Per germline, CDR1 MGHDK and CDR2 SYGVNS. The CDR3 reads CASSGGYTGPLGF. CDR3 bases: TGTGCCAGCAGTGGGGGCTACACAGGACCGTTGGGGTTC.

The rearrangement links TRBV7-9 to TRBJ1-2; 7 bases are shared with TRBD1. J lost 4 bases, V lost 7 bases, and 3 bases had no gene match. CDR1 SEHNR and CDR2 FQNEAQ come from the germline V gene (reference sequence). CDR3 size: 12 residues. The CDR3 loop reads CASTTGLYGYTF. The CDR3, as DNA: TGTGCCAGCACGACAGGGCTCTATGGCTACACCTTC.

This rearrangement joins TRBV5-1 to TRBJ1-4, with TRBD1 identical over 9 bases. The CDR3 loop spans 15 amino acids. Germline lookup yields CDR1 SGHRS and CDR2 YFSETQ. V gave up 4 bases and J gave up 4 bases; unmatched junction bases: 5. The CDR3 bases are TGCGCCAGCAGCCCCGGACAGGGGATTAATGAAAAACTGTTTTTT. Its protein is CASSPGQGINEKLFF.

The chain joins TRBV27 to TRBJ1-3; D gene ambiguous. This CDR3 spans 16 amino acids. V was clipped by 3 bases and J by 0 bases, with 12 bases between them. CDR1 is MNHEY, CDR2 SMNVEV, per germline (reference sequence). The CDR3 DNA follows: TGTGCCAGCAGTTTCGCGGACGGTGTCTCTGGAAACACCATATATTTT. It encodes CASSFADGVSGNTIYF.